These 4 T cell receptor beta chains were sequenced from one sample in a study of T cells in Graves' hyperthyroidism and ophthalmopathy. Researchers amplified the TCR beta CDR3 regions from RNA transcripts. The primer set for the first-round RT-PCR of the TCR CDR3 was HTBI. TCRdb re-called the multiplex PCR reads through MiXCR, storing one row per CDR3 protein. In the table there are a few hundred thousand distinct CDR3 sequences, 15% to 18% of which are singletons. The sequenced sample was blood. The receptors originated from a woman in her thirties with Graves' hyperthyroidism.

This chain uses TRBV4-3 with TRBJ2-2, with a possible D match to TRBD1 (6 bases). Germline V gene lookup returns CDR1 LGHNA and CDR2 YSLEER. Trimming removed 1 base from V and 2 bases from J, with 23 bases in between. CDR3 length: 20 residues. In nucleotides, the CDR3 is TGCGCCAGCAGCCAAGGCCTCCTACTCTTACAGGGTCCTAACACCGGGGAGCTGTTTTTT. It is translated as CASSQGLLLLQGPNTGELFF.

This clonotype was observed many times. The gene calls are TRBV6-2 or TRBV6-3 and TRBJ1-1; no clear D gene. Trimming shortened V by 6 bases and J by 4 bases, and 15 bases separated the two germline ends. The CDR3 has 14 amino acids. Germline V gives CDR1 MNHEY, CDR2 SVGEGT. The CDR3 nucleotides read TGTGCCAGCAGCCGCCCGCCGGCGGGCACTGAAGCTTTCTTT. Translated: CASSRPPAGTEAFF.

This clonotype was counted many times. This chain uses TRBV7-6 with TRBJ2-7; D is possibly TRBD1 or TRBD2 (5 bases each). Germline V gives CDR1 SGHVS, CDR2 FNYEAQ. With 1 base removed from V and 3 bases from J, the gap between germline ends came to 10 bases. This CDR3 contains 14 residues. The DNA for the CDR3 is TGTGCCAGCAGCTTAGACGGGACCGGCTACGAGCAGTACTTC. Translated: CASSLDGTGYEQYF.

This clonotype was seen many times. The chain employs TRBV7-9 and TRBJ2-1; D perhaps matches TRBD2 (6 bases). Trimming stripped 5 bases from V and 0 bases from J, with 14 bases between. The CDR3 length is 16 residues. Germline V gene lookup returns CDR1 SEHNR and CDR2 FQNEAQ (reference sequence). CDR3 protein: CASSRLAVSSYNEQFF. In nucleotides, the CDR3 is TGTGCCAGCAGCCGATTAGCGGTGAGCTCCTACAATGAGCAGTTCTTC.